Below, one TCR beta chain is given with its context. Its recognized antigen is unknown. Qualities for individual bases were not recorded, and no much larger clone is one base off. Genomic DNA was used as template for profiling of TCR beta VDJ combinations and CDR3 sequences. TCR repertoire sequencing was run on an Illumina HiSeq 2000. The published analysis was carried out like this. TRBV/TRBJ rearrangement plots, CDR3 size and DJ length profiles, and Simpson's diversity index were used to assess repertoires. The most abundant DNA sequence in the deep sequencing data was taken as the immunodominant clone. CDR3 amino acid sequences were checked for sharing across subjects and were also compared against the VDJdb database and published repertoires. The public sequencing data were trimmed at Q25 with fastp and processed into clonotypes with MiXCR by TCRdb, which kept only in-frame beta chains. Each entry merges the rows of one CDR3 protein and shows their most common DNA and genes. TCRdb's processing, not the authors', yielded these V and J calls. Across this sample there are 190,000 or so distinct CDR3 sequences, with 60% to 65% seen only once. The top ten clonotypes cover approximately 30% of the sample.

In this study, sorted CD4+ and CD8+ T cells from the blood of healthy subjects and of severe aplastic anemia patients had their TCR repertoires deep-sequenced. Ficoll-Paque density gradient centrifugation was used to isolate peripheral blood mononuclear cells. Before DNA extraction, CD4+ and CD8+ T cells were sorted with FACS or magnetic beads. The sample is drawn from a study of CD8+CD57+ T cells in acquired aplastic anemia (dated by TCRdb to the late 2010s). With respect to the entire study: On average, sorted CD4+ and CD8+ cells yielded around 3.5 ug of extracted DNA, with a range of about 0.19 to 30 ug. For healthy donor samples, the average read count was about 10 million for CD4+ cells and approximately 11 million for CD8+ cells. What the research found in general, with its limitations: CD8+ Simpson's diversity did not differ significantly between patients and healthy controls (P=0.060). Twenty-nine CD8+ CDR3 sequences were shared between patients and controls but appeared highly expressed in patients and within their immunodominant clones.

The source is a human donor in good health. Specimen: sorted CD4+, CD8+, or CD8+CD57+ T cells (not recorded which) from PBMCs.

The CDR3 protein sequence reads: CSATLGAGELFF. The nucleotide sequence is given as TGCAGTGCTACGCTGGGGGCCGGGGAGCTGTTTTTT. The V gene is TRBV20-1 and the J gene is TRBJ2-2, with the D call perhaps TRBD1 or TRBD2, each one matching 5 bases. The CDR3 contains 12 residues, cysteine and phenylalanine counted. The CDR3 DNA has 36 bases and is translated from base 1. CDR1 DFQATT and CDR2 SNEGSKA were looked up in the germline V gene (reference sequence). The V and J ends are trimmed by 4 bases and 6 bases, leaving 9 bases between them.